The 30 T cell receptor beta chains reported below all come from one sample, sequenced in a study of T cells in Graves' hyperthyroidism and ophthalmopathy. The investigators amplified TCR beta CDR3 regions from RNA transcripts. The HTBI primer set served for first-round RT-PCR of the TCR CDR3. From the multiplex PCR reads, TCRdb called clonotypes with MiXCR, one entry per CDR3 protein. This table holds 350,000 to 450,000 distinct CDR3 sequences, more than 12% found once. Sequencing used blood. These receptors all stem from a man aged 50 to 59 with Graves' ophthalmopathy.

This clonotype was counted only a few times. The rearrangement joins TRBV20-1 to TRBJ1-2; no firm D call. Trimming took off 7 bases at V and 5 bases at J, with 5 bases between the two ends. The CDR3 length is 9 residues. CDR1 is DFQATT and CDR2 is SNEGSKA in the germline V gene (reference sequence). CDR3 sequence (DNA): TGCAGTGTCAAGTATGGCTACACCTTC. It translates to CSVKYGYTF.

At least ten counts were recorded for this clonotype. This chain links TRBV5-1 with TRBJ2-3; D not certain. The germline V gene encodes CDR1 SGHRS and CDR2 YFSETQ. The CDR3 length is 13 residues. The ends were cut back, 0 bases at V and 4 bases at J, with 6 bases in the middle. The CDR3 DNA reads TGCGCCAGCAGCTTGGCCTCCGCAGATACGCAGTATTTT. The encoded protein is CASSLASADTQYF. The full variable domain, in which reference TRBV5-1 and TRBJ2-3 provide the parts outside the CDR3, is KAGVTQTPRYLIKTRGQQVTLSCSPISGHRSVSWYQQTPGQGLQFLFEYFSETQRNKGNFPGRFSGRQFSNSRSEMNVSTLELGDSALYLCASSLASADTQYFGPGTRLTVL.

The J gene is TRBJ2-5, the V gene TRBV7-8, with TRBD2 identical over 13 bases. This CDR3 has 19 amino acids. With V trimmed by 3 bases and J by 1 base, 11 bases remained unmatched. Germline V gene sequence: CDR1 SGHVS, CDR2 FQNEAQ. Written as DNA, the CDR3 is TGTGCCAGCAGCTTGGCCCCGGCACTAGCGGGAGGGGGCCAAGAGACCCAGTACTTC. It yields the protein CASSLAPALAGGGQETQYF.

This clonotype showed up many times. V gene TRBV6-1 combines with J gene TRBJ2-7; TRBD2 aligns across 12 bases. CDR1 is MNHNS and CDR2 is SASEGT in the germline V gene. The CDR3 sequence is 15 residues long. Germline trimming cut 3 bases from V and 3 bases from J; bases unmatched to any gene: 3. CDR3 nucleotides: TGTGCCAGCAGTGAGGGACTAGCGGGTAACTACGAGCAGTACTTC. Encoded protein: CASSEGLAGNYEQYF.

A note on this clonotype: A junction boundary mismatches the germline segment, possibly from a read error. The CDR3 DNA reads as TGTGCCAGCGGCTTAGTGGGGCGGGACCATGAGCAGTTCTTC. This translates into CASGLVGRDHEQFF. The chain uses TRBV7-9 and TRBJ2-1; D perhaps matches TRBD2 (6 bases). Germline assignment: CDR1 SEHNR and CDR2 FQNEAQ (reference sequence). The CDR3 is 14 residues long.

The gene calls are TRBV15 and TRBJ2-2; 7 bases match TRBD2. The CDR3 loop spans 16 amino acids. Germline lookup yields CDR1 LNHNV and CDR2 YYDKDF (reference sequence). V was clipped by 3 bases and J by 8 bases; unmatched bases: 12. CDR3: CATSRELRTSAGELFF. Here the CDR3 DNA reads TGTGCCACCAGCAGGGAGCTTCGGACTAGTGCTGGGGAGCTGTTTTTT. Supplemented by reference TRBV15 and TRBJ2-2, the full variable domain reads DAMVIQNPRYQVTQFGKPVTLSCSQTLNHNVMYWYQQKSSQAPKLLFHYYDKDFNNEADTPDNFQSRRPNTSFCFLDIRSPGLGDTAMYLCATSRELRTSAGELFFGEGSRLTVL.

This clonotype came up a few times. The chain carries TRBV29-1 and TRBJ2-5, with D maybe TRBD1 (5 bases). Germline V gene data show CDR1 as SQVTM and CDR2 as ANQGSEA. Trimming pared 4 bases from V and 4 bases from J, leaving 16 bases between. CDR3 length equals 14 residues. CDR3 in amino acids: CSVVLRVKGETQYF. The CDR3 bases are TGCAGCGTTGTCCTCAGGGTAAAGGGAGAGACCCAGTACTTC.

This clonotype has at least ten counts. CDR3 DNA sequence: TGTGCCAGCAGCGTAGGGTGGGGGGCTAGGTGGAATGAGCAGTTCTTC. It is translated as CASSVGWGARWNEQFF. This rearrangement joins TRBV9 to TRBJ2-1; the D gene could be TRBD1 or TRBD2 (6 bases each). Trimming pared 0 bases from V and 7 bases from J, leaving 17 bases between. CDR3 length: 16 amino acids. CDR1 and CDR2 from the germline V gene are SGDLS and YYNGEE.

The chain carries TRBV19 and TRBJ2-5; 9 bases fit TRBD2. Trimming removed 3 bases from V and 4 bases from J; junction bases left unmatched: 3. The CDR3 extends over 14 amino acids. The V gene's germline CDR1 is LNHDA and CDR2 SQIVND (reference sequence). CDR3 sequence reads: CASSMLTSGETQYF. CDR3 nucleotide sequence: TGTGCCAGTAGTATGTTGACTAGCGGAGAGACCCAGTACTTC.

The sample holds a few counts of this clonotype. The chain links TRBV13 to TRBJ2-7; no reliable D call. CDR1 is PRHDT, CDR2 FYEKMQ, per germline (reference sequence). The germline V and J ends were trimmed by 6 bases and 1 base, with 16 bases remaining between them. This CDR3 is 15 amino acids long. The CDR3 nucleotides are TGTGCCAGCAGTTCCCGGTCGGGTAAATCCTACGAGCAGTACTTC. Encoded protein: CASSSRSGKSYEQYF.

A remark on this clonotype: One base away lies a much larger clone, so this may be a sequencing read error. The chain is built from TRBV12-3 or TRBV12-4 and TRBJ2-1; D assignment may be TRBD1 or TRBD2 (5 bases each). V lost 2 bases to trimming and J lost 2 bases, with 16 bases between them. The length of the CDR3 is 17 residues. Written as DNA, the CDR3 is TGTGCCAGCAGTTTACGGGGCTGGGGTGACCCCTACAATGAGCAGTTCTTC. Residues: CASSLRGWGDPYNEQFF.

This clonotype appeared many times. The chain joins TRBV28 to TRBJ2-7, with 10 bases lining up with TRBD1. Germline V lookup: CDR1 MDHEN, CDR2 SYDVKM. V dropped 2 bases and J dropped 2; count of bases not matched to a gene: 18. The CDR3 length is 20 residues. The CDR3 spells CASSLRPGQGRAGTAYEQYF. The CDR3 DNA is TGTGCCAGCAGTTTACGTCCGGGACAGGGGCGAGCGGGAACAGCCTACGAGCAGTACTTC.

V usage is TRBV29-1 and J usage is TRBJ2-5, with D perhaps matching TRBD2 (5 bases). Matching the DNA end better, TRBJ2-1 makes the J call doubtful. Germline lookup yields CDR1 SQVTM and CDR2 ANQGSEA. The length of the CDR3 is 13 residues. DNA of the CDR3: TGCAGCGTTCTAGGAGGCACCGGTGAGACCCAGTTCTTC. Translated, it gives CSVLGGTGETQFF.

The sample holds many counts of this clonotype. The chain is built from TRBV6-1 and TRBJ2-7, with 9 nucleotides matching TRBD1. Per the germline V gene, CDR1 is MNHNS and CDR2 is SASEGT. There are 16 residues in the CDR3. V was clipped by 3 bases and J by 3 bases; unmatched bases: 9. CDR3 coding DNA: TGTGCCAGCAGTGACATCAGACAGGGGGGGCTCTACGAGCAGTACTTC. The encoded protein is CASSDIRQGGLYEQYF.

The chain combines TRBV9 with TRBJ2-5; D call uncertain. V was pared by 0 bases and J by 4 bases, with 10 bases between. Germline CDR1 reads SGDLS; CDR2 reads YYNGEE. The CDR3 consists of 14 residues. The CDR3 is CASSVGTLGETQYF. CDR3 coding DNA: TGTGCCAGCAGCGTAGGGACCTTGGGAGAGACCCAGTACTTC.

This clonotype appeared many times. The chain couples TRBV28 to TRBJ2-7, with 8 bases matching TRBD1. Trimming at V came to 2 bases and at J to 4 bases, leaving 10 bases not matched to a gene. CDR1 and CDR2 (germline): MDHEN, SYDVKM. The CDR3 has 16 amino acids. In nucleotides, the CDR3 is TGTGCCAGCAGTTTAGTTGGGGTGGACAGGGAGTACGAGCAGTACTTC. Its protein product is CASSLVGVDREYEQYF.

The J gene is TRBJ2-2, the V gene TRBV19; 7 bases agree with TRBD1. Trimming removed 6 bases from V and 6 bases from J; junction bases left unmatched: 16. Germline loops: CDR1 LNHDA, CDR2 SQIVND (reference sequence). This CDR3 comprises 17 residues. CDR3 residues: CASRGVPGQRTAGELFF. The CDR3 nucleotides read TGTGCCAGTAGGGGGGTTCCGGGACAGAGAACAGCCGGGGAGCTGTTTTTT.

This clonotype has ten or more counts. CDR3 DNA: TGTGCCAGCAGCCAACTAGCGGGAGGGCAGACCGAGCAGTACTTC. Its protein is CASSQLAGGQTEQYF. The chain employs TRBV14 and TRBJ2-7; 12 bases align to TRBD2. Germline V lookup: CDR1 SGHDN, CDR2 FVKESK. V was pared by 2 bases and J by 6 bases, with 5 bases of the junction left unmatched. The CDR3 consists of 15 residues. Drawing the rest from reference TRBV14 and TRBJ2-7, the complete variable domain is EAGVTQFPSHSVIEKGQTVTLRCDPISGHDNLYWYRRVMGKEIKFLLHFVKESKQDESGMPNNRFLAERTGGTYSTLKVQPAELEDSGVYFCASSQLAGGQTEQYFGPGTRLTVT.

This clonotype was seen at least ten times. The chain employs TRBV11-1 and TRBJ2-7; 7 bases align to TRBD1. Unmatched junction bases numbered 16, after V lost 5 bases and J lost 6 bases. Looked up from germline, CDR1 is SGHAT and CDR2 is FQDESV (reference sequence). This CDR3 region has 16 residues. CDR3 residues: CASSPGVALAGGEQYF. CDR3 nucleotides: TGTGCCAGCAGCCCGGGCGTTGCGTTGGCAGGGGGCGAGCAGTACTTC.

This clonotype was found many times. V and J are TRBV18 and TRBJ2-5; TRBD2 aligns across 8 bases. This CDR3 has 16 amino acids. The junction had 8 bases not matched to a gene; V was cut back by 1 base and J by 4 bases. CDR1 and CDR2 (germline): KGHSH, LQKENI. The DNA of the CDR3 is TGTGCCAGCTCACCACAATTAGCGGGATTCTCAGAGACCCAGTACTTC. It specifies CASSPQLAGFSETQYF.

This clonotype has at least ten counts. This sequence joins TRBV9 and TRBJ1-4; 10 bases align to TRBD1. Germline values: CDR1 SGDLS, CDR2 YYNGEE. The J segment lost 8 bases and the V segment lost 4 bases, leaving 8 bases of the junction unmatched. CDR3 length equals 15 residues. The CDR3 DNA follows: TGTGCCAGCAGCCCTGACAGGGGGCGCGGGGAAAAACTGTTTTTT. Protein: CASSPDRGRGEKLFF.

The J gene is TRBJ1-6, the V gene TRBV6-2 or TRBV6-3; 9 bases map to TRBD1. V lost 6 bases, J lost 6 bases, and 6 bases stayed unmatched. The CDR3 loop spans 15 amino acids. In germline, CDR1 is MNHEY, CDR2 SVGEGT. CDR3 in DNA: TGTGCCAGCAGAAAACCGGGACAGGGTAATTCACCCCTCCACTTT. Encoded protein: CASRKPGQGNSPLHF.

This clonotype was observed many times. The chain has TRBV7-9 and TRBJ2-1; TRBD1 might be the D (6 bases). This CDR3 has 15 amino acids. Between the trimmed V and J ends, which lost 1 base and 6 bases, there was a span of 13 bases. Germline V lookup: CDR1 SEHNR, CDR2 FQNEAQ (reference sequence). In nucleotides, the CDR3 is TGTGCCAGCAGCTTAGATTGGGGGCGGAGCAATGAGCAGTTCTTC. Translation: CASSLDWGRSNEQFF.

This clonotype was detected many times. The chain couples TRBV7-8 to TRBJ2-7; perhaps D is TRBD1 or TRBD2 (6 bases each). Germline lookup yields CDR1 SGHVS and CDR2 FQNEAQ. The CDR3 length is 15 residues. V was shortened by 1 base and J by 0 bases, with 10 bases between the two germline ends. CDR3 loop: CASSLGRGLSYEQYF. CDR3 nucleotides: TGTGCCAGCAGCTTAGGCAGGGGACTCTCCTACGAGCAGTACTTC.

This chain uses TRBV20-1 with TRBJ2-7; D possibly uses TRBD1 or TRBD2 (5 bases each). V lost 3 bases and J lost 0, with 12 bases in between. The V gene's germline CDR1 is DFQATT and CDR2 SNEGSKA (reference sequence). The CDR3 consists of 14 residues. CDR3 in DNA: TGCAGTGCTAGTCGGGGCAGATTCTCCTACGAGCAGTACTTC. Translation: CSASRGRFSYEQYF.

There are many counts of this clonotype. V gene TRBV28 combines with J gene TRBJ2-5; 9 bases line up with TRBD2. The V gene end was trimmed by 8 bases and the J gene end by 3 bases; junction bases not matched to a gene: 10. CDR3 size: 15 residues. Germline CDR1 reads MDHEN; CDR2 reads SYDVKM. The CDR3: CASEPSGRPEETQYF. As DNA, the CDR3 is TGTGCCAGCGAACCAAGCGGGAGGCCAGAAGAGACCCAGTACTTC.

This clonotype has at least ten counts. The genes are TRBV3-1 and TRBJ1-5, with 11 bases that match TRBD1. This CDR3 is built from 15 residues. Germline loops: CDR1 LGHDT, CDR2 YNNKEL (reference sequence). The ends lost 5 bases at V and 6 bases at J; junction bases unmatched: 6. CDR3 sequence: CASSTGQGAGQPQHF. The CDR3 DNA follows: TGTGCCAGCAGCACCGGACAGGGGGCAGGTCAGCCCCAGCATTTT.

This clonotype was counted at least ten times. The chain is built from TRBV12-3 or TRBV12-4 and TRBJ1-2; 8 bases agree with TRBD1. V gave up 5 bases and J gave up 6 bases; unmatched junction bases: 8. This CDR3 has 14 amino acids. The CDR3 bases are TGTGCCAGCAGTCACGATCCAGGGGGCGATGGCTACACCTTC. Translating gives CASSHDPGGDGYTF.

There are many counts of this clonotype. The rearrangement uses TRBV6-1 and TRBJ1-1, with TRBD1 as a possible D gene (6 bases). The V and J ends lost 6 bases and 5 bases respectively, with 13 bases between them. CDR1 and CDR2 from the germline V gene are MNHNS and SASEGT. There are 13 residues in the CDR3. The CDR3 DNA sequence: TGTGCCAGCAGCAGACAGGAGGGGACTGAAGCTTTCTTT. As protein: CASSRQEGTEAFF.

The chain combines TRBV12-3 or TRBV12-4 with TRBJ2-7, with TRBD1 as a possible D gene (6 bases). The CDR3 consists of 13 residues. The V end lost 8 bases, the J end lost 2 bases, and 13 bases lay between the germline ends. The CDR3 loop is CASRTGHAYEQYF. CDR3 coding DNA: TGTGCCAGCCGTACAGGGCATGCCTACGAGCAGTACTTC.